This T cell receptor (beta chain) was documented in a study of blood T cells in healthy people across ages. Every participating donor contributed approximately 9.5 milliliters of peripheral blood through a draw. PBMCs numbering at least 7 million were isolated per sample. Worth noting for this clonotype: The antigen is not known.

A second PCR of roughly 6 to 12 cycles used a sample-barcoded 5' primer and a J-beta primer mix. A single record per CDR3 protein comes from TCRdb applying MiXCR to the 5' RACE reads. The sample records hundreds of thousands of distinct CDR3 sequences, about half being singletons. Trimming took off 4 bases at V and 4 bases at J, with 13 bases between the two ends. Germline-derived CDR1 and CDR2 are SQVTM and ANQGSEA. The CDR3 has 13 amino acids. Study findings and constraints: A roughly linear age-dependent decrease characterized TCR beta diversity per million T cells. Higher diversity, along with more naive CD4+ cells, distinguished long-lived donors from aged donors.

This chain uses TRBV29-1 with TRBJ1-2; no definite D call. Sequences were obtained from blood. This sequence originates from a man in his 60s in good health. CDR3: CSVAVGSGYGYTF. Here the CDR3 DNA reads TGCAGCGTTGCAGTGGGGTCTGGCTATGGCTACACCTTC.